Shown below are 32 T cell receptor beta chains from a single sample sequenced in a study of shared clonotypes between healthy human individuals. Assay used: immunoSEQ multiplex PCR; TCRdb lists only in-frame clones, some missing. Of about 2.3 million clones in the sample, 80% to 95% are singletons; the top ten hold approximately 0.4%. Sequenced input: naive CD4+ T cells from PBMCs. Described subset: CD45RA+ positively selected. The receptors stem from a man younger than 35 in good health. Some clones in this sample may be carry-over from other donors' samples.

V usage is TRBV4-3 and J usage is TRBJ2-1, with TRBD2 identical over 12 bases. The J segment lost 6 bases and the V segment lost 0 bases, leaving 3 bases of the junction unmatched. The CDR3 length is 16 residues. Germline CDR1 reads LGHNA; CDR2 reads YSLEER. The CDR3 DNA is TGCGCCAGCAGCCAAGACCGACTAGCGGGGGTCAATGAGCAGTTCTTC. As protein: CASSQDRLAGVNEQFF.

The gene calls are TRBV5-1 and TRBJ2-3, with 8 bases aligning to TRBD1. The CDR3 covers 16 residues. CDR1 and CDR2 (germline): SGHRS, YFSETQ. J gave up 3 bases and V 4 bases, and 10 bases lay outside the gene matches. The CDR3: CASSLVAGGFTDTQYF. For the CDR3, the DNA is TGCGCCAGCAGCCTCGTGGCAGGGGGCTTTACAGATACGCAGTATTTT. The variable domain in full, with the rest retrieved from reference TRBV5-1 and TRBJ2-3, is KAGVTQTPRYLIKTRGQQVTLSCSPISGHRSVSWYQQTPGQGLQFLFEYFSETQRNKGNFPGRFSGRQFSNSRSEMNVSTLELGDSALYLCASSLVAGGFTDTQYFGPGTRLTVL.

V is TRBV11-2 and J is TRBJ1-4; D unclear. The V and J ends lost 1 base and 7 bases respectively, with 4 bases between them. The CDR3 covers 12 residues. CDR1 and CDR2 (germline): SGHAT, FQNNGV. CDR3 sequence (DNA): TGTGCCAGCAGCTTAGCCGGTGAAAAACTGTTTTTT. Amino acids: CASSLAGEKLFF.

Turning to this clone: Sequence at one end of the junction differs from germline and may be a read error. This chain connects TRBV19 to TRBJ2-1, with 13 bases identical to TRBD2. Germline V lookup: CDR1 LNHDA, CDR2 SQIVND (reference sequence). The CDR3 runs 16 residues. CDR3 in amino acids: CASGIRTSGGYNEQFF. For the CDR3, the DNA is TGTGCCAGTGGTATCAGGACTAGCGGGGGCTACAATGAGCAGTTCTTC.

The V and J genes are TRBV5-8 and TRBJ1-2; unclear D gene. V was trimmed by 1 base and J by 6 bases, leaving 13 bases between them. The CDR3 is made up of 14 amino acids. Germline CDR1 reads SGHTS; CDR2 reads YDEGEE. The DNA of the CDR3 is TGTGCCAGCAGCTTGAATTGGGTGACGAATGGCTACACCTTC. Translating gives CASSLNWVTNGYTF.

The chain links TRBV25-1 to TRBJ2-1; 7 bases are shared with TRBD2. Unmatched junction bases numbered 6, after V lost 5 bases and J lost 5 bases. There are 14 residues in the CDR3. Germline V gene data show CDR1 as MGHDK and CDR2 as SYGVNS. The CDR3: CASSKTGTNNEQFF. In DNA, the CDR3 is TGTGCCAGCAGTAAGACCGGGACTAACAATGAGCAGTTCTTC. Looking up the rest from reference TRBV25-1 and TRBJ2-1 gives the full variable domain: EADIYQTPRYLVIGTGKKITLECSQTMGHDKMYWYQQDPGMELHLIHYSYGVNSTEKGDLSSESTVSRIRTEHFPLTLESARPSHTSQYLCASSKTGTNNEQFFGPGTRLTVL.

The chain couples TRBV2 to TRBJ2-5; D unresolved. CDR3 length equals 13 residues. Germline values: CDR1 SNHLY, CDR2 FYNNEI. Trimming stripped 8 bases from V and 0 bases from J, with 10 bases between. CDR3 sequence (DNA): TGTGCCAGCGTTGGATCGTACCAAGAGACCCAGTACTTC. It encodes CASVGSYQETQYF.

The gene calls are TRBV9 and TRBJ2-6, with no clear D. Germline V gene lookup returns CDR1 SGDLS and CDR2 YYNGEE. The CDR3 totals 16 residues. V dropped 4 bases and J dropped 0 bases, with 11 bases sitting between them. The CDR3 is CASSPRSGSGANVLTF. The CDR3 region has the DNA TGTGCCAGCAGCCCGAGGAGTGGCTCTGGGGCCAACGTCCTGACTTTC.

The chain couples TRBV27 to TRBJ2-1; D possibly matches TRBD1 or TRBD2 (5 bases each). This CDR3 has 15 amino acids. The V and J ends lost 7 bases and 6 bases respectively, with 19 bases between them. The germline gives CDR1 MNHEY, CDR2 SMNVEV (reference sequence). Here the CDR3 DNA reads TGTGCCAGCAAGGTAATGGTGGGGGTAAGCAATGAGCAGTTCTTC. It translates to CASKVMVGVSNEQFF.

Turning to this clone: Other DNA sequences of this sample code for an identical CDR3. This chain links TRBV6-6 with TRBJ1-2; TRBD1 aligns across 8 bases. CDR3 size: 14 residues. Germline V gives CDR1 MNHNY, CDR2 SVGAGI (reference sequence). The junction had 6 bases not matched to a gene; V was cut back by 2 bases and J by 7 bases. CDR3 in amino acids: CASSYRDRGRGYTF. The CDR3 DNA is TGTGCCAGCAGTTACCGAGACAGGGGACGTGGCTACACCTTC.

J is TRBJ1-5 and V is TRBV7-5. TRBV7-5 is recorded as a pseudogene. This CDR3 has 19 amino acids. The CDR3: CVRSFRANSGTLANQPQHF. The CDR3 bases are TGTGTCAGAAGCTTTCGTGCCAACAGCGGGACATTGGCCAATCAGCCCCAGCATTTT.

The chain has TRBV28 and TRBJ2-7; possibly TRBD1 for D (6 bases). Germline V gives CDR1 MDHEN, CDR2 SYDVKM. The CDR3 runs 16 residues. With 2 bases removed from V and 3 bases from J, the gap between germline ends came to 17 bases. DNA of the CDR3: TGTGCCAGCAGTTTACCCTTGGGGACACGGTACTACGAGCAGTACTTC. Protein product: CASSLPLGTRYYEQYF. Together with reference TRBV28 and TRBJ2-7, the CDR3 gives the full variable domain: DVKVTQSSRYLVKRTGEKVFLECVQDMDHENMFWYRQDPGLGLRLIYFSYDVKMKEKGDIPEGYSVSREKKERFSLILESASTNQTSMYLCASSLPLGTRYYEQYFGPGTRLTVT.

This clone was counted only a few times. V gene TRBV28 combines with J gene TRBJ1-1; D not resolved. V dropped 5 bases and J dropped 6 bases, with 13 bases sitting between them. The CDR3 extends over 13 amino acids. Germline V CDR1 and CDR2: MDHEN, SYDVKM. CDR3 DNA: TGTGCCAGCAGTACTCCCCCTGGAGCTGAAGCTTTCTTT. This sequence encodes CASSTPPGAEAFF.

V and J are TRBV6-1 and TRBJ2-5; 9 positions match TRBD2. Germline assignment: CDR1 MNHNS and CDR2 SASEGT. The CDR3 totals 18 residues. Losses at the gene ends were 1 base for V and 1 base for J; bases not matched to a gene: 10. The CDR3, as DNA: TGTGCCAGCAGTGAAGAGGACAGCGGGAGGAAACTCCAAGAGACCCAGTACTTC. Translating gives CASSEEDSGRKLQETQYF.

This clone was seen once. The chain combines TRBV18 with TRBJ1-1; D gene unclear. The CDR3 totals 18 residues. The germline V gene has CDR1 KGHSH and CDR2 LQKENI. Trimming cost V 2 bases and J 1 base, with 20 bases left between them. The CDR3 loop is CASSPRVRSPEGNTEAFF. In DNA, the CDR3 is TGTGCCAGCTCACCAAGGGTTAGGAGCCCAGAGGGGAACACTGAAGCTTTCTTT.

To note about this clone: The identical CDR3 is also encoded by other nucleotide sequences in the sample. The gene calls are TRBV7-3 and TRBJ2-1; D is unresolved. The CDR3 covers 13 residues. Looked up from germline, CDR1 is SGHTA and CDR2 is FQGTGA. Deletions cut 2 bases from V and 9 bases from J, with 11 bases between. The CDR3 sequence is CASSLGRAGEQFF. In DNA, the CDR3 is TGTGCCAGCAGCTTAGGACGGGCCGGTGAGCAGTTCTTC.

This chain uses TRBV9 with TRBJ2-7; 9 bases are shared with TRBD1. The CDR3 length is 15 residues. Germline CDR1 reads SGDLS; CDR2 reads YYNGEE. Trimming at V came to 4 bases and at J to 3 bases, leaving 8 bases not matched to a gene. This CDR3 is CASSPEGTGIYEQYF. CDR3 sequence (DNA): TGTGCCAGCAGCCCAGAGGGGACAGGGATCTACGAGCAGTACTTC.

In its sample, this clone was seen once. This chain joins TRBV5-1 and TRBJ2-7, with 9 bases matching TRBD2. The length of the CDR3 is 15 residues. V was pared by 0 bases and J by 6 bases, with 7 bases of the junction left unmatched. Germline assignment: CDR1 SGHRS and CDR2 YFSETQ. Here the CDR3 reads CASSLARGRAGEQYF. In nucleotides, the CDR3 is TGCGCCAGCAGCTTGGCCCGCGGGAGGGCCGGCGAGCAGTACTTC.

DNA for the CDR3: TGTGCCAGCAGCTTGGCACGGTCTAGCCCTGTGCCCCAGCATTTT. Its translation is CASSLARSSPVPQHF. V and J are TRBV5-6 and TRBJ1-5; D not resolved. V gave up 0 bases and J gave up 9 bases, with 16 bases separating them. This CDR3 comprises 15 residues. CDR1 is SGHDT and CDR2 is YYEEEE in the germline V gene.

The chain has TRBV6-6 and TRBJ2-3, with TRBD2 matching over 12 bases. CDR1 MNHNY and CDR2 SVGAGI come from the germline V gene (reference sequence). CDR3 length equals 16 residues. V was clipped by 6 bases and J by 4 bases; unmatched bases: 8. CDR3 DNA sequence: TGTGCCAGCAGGACCACGACTAGCGGGAGACCAGATACGCAGTATTTT. Its translation is CASRTTTSGRPDTQYF.

CDR3 bases: TGTGCCAGCAGCTGGGGGACACTAAACACCGGGGAGCTGTTTTTT. Its translation: CASSWGTLNTGELFF. The chain has TRBV7-3 and TRBJ2-2; a weak D match, TRBD1 (6 bases). This CDR3 region has 15 residues. With 4 bases removed from V and 2 bases from J, the gap between germline ends came to 11 bases. Germline values: CDR1 SGHTA, CDR2 FQGTGA.

The chain recombines TRBV5-1 with TRBJ2-2, with TRBD1 matching over 10 bases. The germline V gene encodes CDR1 SGHRS and CDR2 YFSETQ. The CDR3 runs 16 residues. The V and J ends lost 0 bases and 4 bases, in that order; junction bases with no gene match: 3. CDR3 sequence reads: CASSLAGTGVTGELFF. The CDR3 nucleotides are TGCGCCAGCAGCTTGGCCGGGACAGGGGTCACCGGGGAGCTGTTTTTT.

V is TRBV18 and J is TRBJ2-7; 8 bases match TRBD1. J gave up 5 bases and V 0 bases, and 6 bases lay outside the gene matches. The germline CDR1 and CDR2 sequences are KGHSH and LQKENI. This CDR3 has 15 residues. The CDR3 sequence is CASSPPDRAKNEQYF. The DNA of the CDR3 is TGTGCCAGCTCACCACCGGACAGGGCGAAGAACGAGCAGTACTTC.

The J gene is TRBJ2-2, the V gene TRBV6-5, with 9 positions matching TRBD1. The CDR3 consists of 16 residues. Germline V lookup: CDR1 MNHEY, CDR2 SVGAGI. With 2 bases clipped from V and 9 bases from J, the junction kept 10 bases outside the gene matches. This chain's CDR3 is CASSYPGTGTIRELFF. As DNA, the CDR3 is TGTGCCAGCAGTTACCCCGGGACAGGGACGATTCGGGAGCTGTTTTTT.

The rearrangement uses TRBV15 and TRBJ2-7; D gene unclear. The CDR3 runs 12 residues. Germline V gene lookup returns CDR1 LNHNV and CDR2 YYDKDF (reference sequence). V was pared by 6 bases and J by 7 bases, with 13 bases between. CDR3 protein: CATSKAVDEQYF. DNA for the CDR3: TGTGCCACCAGTAAGGCAGTGGATGAGCAGTACTTC.

For this clone: The sample holds other DNA sequences that translate to the same CDR3. The rearrangement uses TRBV18 and TRBJ2-5; D gene unclear. The CDR3 is made up of 12 amino acids. Germline CDR1 and CDR2: KGHSH and LQKENI. Deletions cut 2 bases from V and 2 bases from J, with 3 bases between. For the CDR3, the DNA is TGTGCCAGCTCACCAGAACAAGAGACCCAGTACTTC. Its translation is CASSPEQETQYF.

The V call is TRBV7-8, the J call TRBJ2-5; a possible D gene is TRBD1 (5 bases). Germline CDR1 reads SGHVS; CDR2 reads FQNEAQ. The V end was cut by 5 bases, the J end by 4 bases, with 17 bases between. The CDR3 spans 15 residues. The CDR3 DNA follows: TGTGCCAGCAGCCCTCGCTGGGGCAGAGGAGAGACCCAGTACTTC. It is translated as CASSPRWGRGETQYF.

The rearrangement links TRBV9 to TRBJ2-1, with 13 nucleotides matching TRBD2. The CDR3 length is 16 residues. Trimming removed 4 bases from V and 7 bases from J; junction bases left unmatched: 8. Germline values: CDR1 SGDLS, CDR2 YYNGEE. The CDR3 nucleotides read TGTGCCAGCAGCCTCGTACTAGCGGGAGGGCCGAATGAGCAGTTCTTC. It yields the protein CASSLVLAGGPNEQFF.

CDR3 protein: CASTPRVGGEQFF. The CDR3 nucleotides are TGTGCCAGCACCCCCCGCGTGGGTGGTGAGCAGTTCTTC. This chain connects TRBV6-1 to TRBJ2-1; D not certain. The CDR3 runs 13 residues. Trimming shortened V by 7 bases and J by 9 bases, and 16 bases separated the two germline ends. Germline CDR1 and CDR2: MNHNS and SASEGT.

The chain links TRBV14 to TRBJ2-7; no clear D gene. CDR1 and CDR2 from the germline V gene are SGHDN and FVKESK. This CDR3 has 13 residues. V was shortened by 1 base and J by 4 bases, with 8 bases between the two germline ends. CDR3 sequence reads: CASSQALGYEQYF. The DNA of the CDR3 is TGTGCCAGCAGCCAAGCTCTCGGGTACGAGCAGTACTTC.

This rearrangement joins TRBV4-3 to TRBJ1-5; no clear D. This CDR3 has 13 amino acids. V was trimmed by 0 bases and J by 6 bases, leaving 6 bases between them. Germline CDR1 reads LGHNA; CDR2 reads YSLEER. In DNA form, the CDR3 reads TGCGCCAGCAGCCAAGAATTTAGTCAGCCCCAGCATTTT. Its protein product is CASSQEFSQPQHF.

In this sample, this clone turned up a few times. The chain couples TRBV2 to TRBJ2-1; D ambiguous. V dropped 4 bases and J dropped 2 bases, with 15 bases sitting between them. CDR1 SNHLY and CDR2 FYNNEI come from the germline V gene. There are 16 residues in the CDR3. The CDR3 DNA follows: TGTGCCAGCAGTGGGCCCCAGGTACTAACCTACAATGAGCAGTTCTTC. Its protein product is CASSGPQVLTYNEQFF.